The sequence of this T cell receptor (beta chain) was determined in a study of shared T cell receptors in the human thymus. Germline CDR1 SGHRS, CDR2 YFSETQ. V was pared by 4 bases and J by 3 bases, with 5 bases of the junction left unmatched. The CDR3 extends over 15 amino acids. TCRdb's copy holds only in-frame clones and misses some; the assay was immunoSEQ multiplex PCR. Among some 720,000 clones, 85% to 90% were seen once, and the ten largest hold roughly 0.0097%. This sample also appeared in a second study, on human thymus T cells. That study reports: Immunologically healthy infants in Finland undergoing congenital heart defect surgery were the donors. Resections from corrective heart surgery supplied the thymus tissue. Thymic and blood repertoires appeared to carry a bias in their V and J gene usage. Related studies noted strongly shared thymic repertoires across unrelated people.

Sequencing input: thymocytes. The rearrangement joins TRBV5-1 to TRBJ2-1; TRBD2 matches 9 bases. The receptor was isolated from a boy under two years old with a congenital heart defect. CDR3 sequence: CASSVLAGVYNEQFF. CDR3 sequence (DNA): TGCGCCAGCAGCGTACTAGCGGGCGTCTACAATGAGCAGTTCTTC.